The 24 T cell receptor beta chains given below trace back to one sample, sequenced in a study of cytomegalovirus exposure and HLA in healthy donors. Use of 60 Vbeta and 13 Jbeta primers characterized the PCR. Sequenced by immunoSEQ multiplex PCR; TCRdb stores in-frame clones only, minus some. The sample holds roughly 140,000 clones, roughly 80% seen once. What was sequenced was PBMCs. The receptors come from a woman aged 35 to 49 in good health and CMV-seronegative.

The table lists this clone with a count of one. At one end, the junction sequence differs from germline, possibly due to a read error. The rearrangement joins TRBV9 to TRBJ2-5; TRBD2 agrees at 8 bases. Per germline, CDR1 SGDLS and CDR2 YYNGEE. The CDR3 covers 12 residues. CDR3 in DNA: TGTGCCAGCAGCGTAGTAGCGGGGACCCCCAACTTC. Its translation: CASSVVAGTPNF.

This clone was counted ten times or more. This chain uses TRBV6-6 with TRBJ1-3; D gene uncertain. CDR1 is MNHNY, CDR2 SVGAGI, per germline (reference sequence). There are 15 residues in the CDR3. Between the trimmed V and J ends, which lost 5 bases and 0 bases, there was a span of 11 bases. The CDR3 nucleotides are TGTGCCAGCAGTCAGTCCCCAGACTCTGGAAACACCATATATTTT. Amino acid sequence: CASSQSPDSGNTIYF.

In its sample, this clone was seen a few times. This sequence joins TRBV7-9 and TRBJ2-7; D call uncertain. The germline V gene has CDR1 SEHNR and CDR2 FQNEAQ (reference sequence). This CDR3 is built from 15 residues. The V end lost 5 bases, the J end lost 6 bases, and 20 bases lay between the germline ends. The CDR3 spells CASSPRNVGIGEQYF. As DNA, the CDR3 is TGTGCCAGCAGCCCCAGGAACGTAGGTATCGGCGAGCAGTACTTC.

This chain links TRBV25-1 with TRBJ2-5; 7 bases map to TRBD1. The trim removed 5 bases at V and 3 bases at J, leaving 6 bases unmatched. The CDR3 length is 14 residues. Germline V gene sequence: CDR1 MGHDK, CDR2 SYGVNS. CDR3 region: CASSKRQGKETQYF. The CDR3 coding sequence is TGTGCCAGCAGTAAGCGACAGGGAAAAGAGACCCAGTACTTC.

The V and J genes are TRBV19 and TRBJ1-2; the D gene is possibly TRBD1 (6 bases). Per germline, CDR1 LNHDA and CDR2 SQIVND (reference sequence). The CDR3 sequence is 13 residues long. V dropped 7 bases and J dropped 8 bases, with 17 bases sitting between them. CDR3 amino acids: CASTPLRGIGYTF. The CDR3, as DNA: TGTGCCAGTACCCCTCTTAGGGGGATAGGCTACACCTTC.

CDR3 DNA sequence: TGTGCCAGCTCCCTTCTAGTAACCGGACAGGGGGCTTCTGAAGCTTTCTTT. Encoded protein: CASSLLVTGQGASEAFF. V usage is TRBV2 and J usage is TRBJ1-1; 11 positions match TRBD1. Germline trimming cut 8 bases from V and 6 bases from J; bases unmatched to any gene: 17. The germline V gene has CDR1 SNHLY and CDR2 FYNNEI. This CDR3 contains 17 residues.

V usage is TRBV18 and J usage is TRBJ2-6; no clear D gene. The CDR3 is 19 amino acids. Germline-derived CDR1 and CDR2 are KGHSH and LQKENI. Trimming pared 6 bases from V and 0 bases from J, leaving 21 bases between. CDR3 amino acids: CASSLTTGPIYSGANVLTF. CDR3 DNA: TGTGCCAGCTCTCTAACGACTGGCCCTATTTACTCTGGGGCCAACGTCCTGACTTTC.

This clone was recorded a few times. The chain couples TRBV5-6 to TRBJ2-7; TRBD2 agrees at 9 bases. This CDR3 comprises 15 residues. CDR1 and CDR2 from the germline V gene are SGHDT and YYEEEE. After removal of 5 bases from V and 2 bases from J, the junction contained 8 bases not matched to a gene. CDR3 DNA: TGTGCCAGCAGGCCCGCTAGCGGGAACCCCTACGAGCAGTACTTC. This gives the protein CASRPASGNPYEQYF.

The CDR3 is CASSVGPSGNTIYF. The DNA of the CDR3 is TGTGCCAGCAGCGTAGGGCCCTCTGGAAACACCATATATTTT. J is TRBJ1-3 and V is TRBV9, with D uncertain. Germline V gene sequence: CDR1 SGDLS, CDR2 YYNGEE. The CDR3 consists of 14 residues. V shed 0 bases and J shed 0 bases, with 4 bases lying between them. Filled out from reference TRBV9 and TRBJ1-3, the complete variable domain reads DSGVTQTPKHLITATGQRVTLRCSPRSGDLSVYWYQQSLDQGLQFLIQYYNGEERAKGNILERFSAQQFPDLHSELNLSSLELGDSALYFCASSVGPSGNTIYFGEGSWLTVV.

The CDR3 nucleotides read TGTGCCAGCAGTTTTTCCGGGACAGGGTGGGCAGATACGCAGTATTTT. Residues: CASSFSGTGWADTQYF. The chain couples TRBV5-4 to TRBJ2-3; TRBD1 aligns across 9 bases. Germline CDR1 is SGHNT and CDR2 is YYREEE (reference sequence). The CDR3 extends over 16 amino acids. The V segment lost 5 bases and the J segment 4 bases; nucleotides outside the gene matches: 11.

The chain recombines TRBV2 with TRBJ1-1; D might be TRBD1 (6 bases). This CDR3 region has 16 residues. Per the germline V gene, CDR1 is SNHLY and CDR2 is FYNNEI. Trimming took 3 bases from V and 4 from J, leaving 18 bases between them. The CDR3 DNA is TGTGCCAGCAGTGACCTGCAGGGGACGGGAAGCACTGAAGCTTTCTTT. Protein sequence: CASSDLQGTGSTEAFF.

CDR3 nucleotides: TGCGCCAGCAGCTTTGAGGACAGGGGTGGCTACACCTTC. Protein sequence: CASSFEDRGGYTF. This sequence joins TRBV5-1 and TRBJ1-2; the match to TRBD1 covers 9 bases. Germline loops: CDR1 SGHRS, CDR2 YFSETQ. With V trimmed by 2 bases and J by 7 bases, 3 bases remained unmatched. The CDR3 runs 13 residues.

The chain joins TRBV23-1 to TRBJ2-6, with 9 bases identical to TRBD1. TRBV23-1 is designated an ORF whose function remains uncertain. CDR3 length: 21 residues. V shed 0 bases, J shed 4 bases, and the junction held 16 bases outside the gene matches. The CDR3 is CASSQSRYRGDREKGANVLTF. For the CDR3, the DNA is TGCGCCAGCAGTCAATCGCGATATCGCGGGGACAGGGAGAAGGGGGCCAACGTCCTGACTTTC.

The V and J genes are TRBV6-5 and TRBJ1-5, with D perhaps TRBD1 (5 bases). V dropped 9 bases and J dropped 0 bases, with 9 bases sitting between them. CDR3 length: 13 residues. Germline V gene data show CDR1 as MNHEY and CDR2 as SVGAGI. The CDR3 DNA is TGTGCCAGTCAGGGTTATAGCAATCAGCCCCAGCATTTT. Amino acid sequence: CASQGYSNQPQHF.

This clone was counted between two and nine times. The V and J genes are TRBV19 and TRBJ2-1, with TRBD1 matching 7 bases. V gave up 6 bases and J gave up 3 bases; unmatched junction bases: 8. The germline CDR1 and CDR2 sequences are LNHDA and SQIVND (reference sequence). The CDR3 is 15 residues long. The CDR3 protein is CASRLTGSGYNEQFF. The CDR3 DNA follows: TGTGCCAGTAGGTTGACAGGGAGCGGCTACAATGAGCAGTTCTTC. Using reference TRBV19 and TRBJ2-1 for the parts outside the CDR3, the full variable domain is DGGITQSPKYLFRKEGQNVTLSCEQNLNHDAMYWYRQDPGQGLRLIYYSQIVNDFQKGDIAEGYSVSREKKESFPLTVTSAQKNPTAFYLCASRLTGSGYNEQFFGPGTRLTVL.

This clone was recorded at least ten times. The CDR3, as DNA: TGTGCCAGCACAGGGGCTTGGGAAGCTTTCTTT. The encoded protein is CASTGAWEAFF. V is TRBV7-9 and J is TRBJ1-1, with TRBD1 as a possible D gene (6 bases). Germline V gene sequence: CDR1 SEHNR, CDR2 FQNEAQ (reference sequence). With 7 bases removed from V and 8 bases from J, the gap between germline ends came to 11 bases. The CDR3 contains 11 residues.

V usage is TRBV6-4 and J usage is TRBJ2-1; maybe TRBD1 (6 bases). Trimming removed 0 bases at V and 1 base at J, with 16 bases between. This CDR3 region has 18 residues. Germline-derived CDR1 and CDR2 are MRHNA and SNTAGT. The CDR3 loop reads CASSDSHREYFSYNEQFF. Written as DNA, the CDR3 is TGTGCCAGCAGTGACTCGCACAGGGAGTACTTTTCCTACAATGAGCAGTTCTTC.

V gene TRBV19 combines with J gene TRBJ2-6, with 7 bases lining up with TRBD2. Losses at the gene ends were 6 bases for V and 4 bases for J; bases not matched to a gene: 3. The CDR3 covers 14 residues. Germline CDR1 and CDR2: LNHDA and SQIVND (reference sequence). The DNA of the CDR3 is TGTGCCAGTAGAGAGGGAGGGGGGGCCAACGTCCTGACTTTC. Translating it yields CASREGGGANVLTF. The full variable domain, in which reference TRBV19 and TRBJ2-6 provide the parts outside the CDR3, is DGGITQSPKYLFRKEGQNVTLSCEQNLNHDAMYWYRQDPGQGLRLIYYSQIVNDFQKGDIAEGYSVSREKKESFPLTVTSAQKNPTAFYLCASREGGGANVLTFGAGSRLTVL.

The chain carries TRBV2 and TRBJ1-6; unclear D gene. CDR3 length: 14 residues. Germline lookup yields CDR1 SNHLY and CDR2 FYNNEI. V gave up 7 bases and J gave up 7 bases, with 14 bases separating them. CDR3 amino acids: CASNPRSGNSPLHF. Written as DNA, the CDR3 is TGTGCCAGCAACCCCCGTAGCGGAAATTCACCCCTCCACTTT.

This clone showed up just a few times. This sequence joins TRBV5-1 and TRBJ2-1; 10 positions agree with TRBD2. CDR3 length: 16 residues. With 5 bases clipped from V and 10 bases from J, the junction kept 15 bases outside the gene matches. Germline CDR1 is SGHRS and CDR2 is YFSETQ. The CDR3 is CASSARTSGDQGEQFF. The CDR3 DNA reads TGCGCCAGCAGTGCCCGGACTAGCGGAGATCAAGGGGAGCAGTTCTTC.

The CDR3 DNA sequence: TGTGCCAGCAGACCTCACATGAACACTGAAGCTTTCTTT. It encodes CASRPHMNTEAFF. This chain connects TRBV6-1 to TRBJ1-1; D is ambiguous. Germline V gives CDR1 MNHNS, CDR2 SASEGT. The CDR3 length is 13 residues. The ends were cut back, 6 bases at V and 0 bases at J, with 8 bases in the middle.

The chain couples TRBV6-1 to TRBJ2-7; 7 bases agree with TRBD2. This CDR3 has 15 amino acids. Trimming cost V 0 bases and J 0 bases; bases outside gene matches: 2. Germline V CDR1 and CDR2: MNHNS, SASEGT. The CDR3 here is CASSEARGTSYEQYF. The CDR3 DNA is TGTGCCAGCAGTGAAGCGCGGGGGACCTCCTACGAGCAGTACTTC.

This clone has a handful of counts. V gene TRBV27 combines with J gene TRBJ1-4, with TRBD1 identical over 9 bases. Unmatched junction bases numbered 11, after V lost 5 bases and J lost 7 bases. The CDR3 loop spans 16 amino acids. CDR1 and CDR2 from the germline V gene are MNHEY and SMNVEV (reference sequence). CDR3 in amino acids: CASSRTGGAGSEKLFF. DNA of the CDR3: TGTGCCAGCAGTCGTACAGGGGGCGCAGGGAGTGAAAAACTGTTTTTT.

CDR3 region: CASSPPQAHYGYTF. As DNA, the CDR3 is TGTGCCAGCAGTCCCCCCCAGGCCCACTATGGCTACACCTTC. The V gene is TRBV28, the J gene TRBJ1-2; D ambiguous. The V gene lost 5 bases and the J gene lost 3 bases, with 13 bases spanning the gap. From germline, CDR1 is MDHEN and CDR2 SYDVKM. The CDR3 totals 14 residues.